This T cell receptor (beta chain) was captured in a study of T cell repertoires in cytomegalovirus infection. Background on the study: Indications came from public TCR beta signatures; they pointed to CMV infection and to a matching HLA type.

TCRdb reprocessed the reads via MiXCR and lists one record per CDR3 protein. In the table there are 900,000 to 950,000 distinct CDR3 sequences, 30% to 40% of which are singletons. The ends were cut back, 6 bases at V and 7 bases at J, with 13 bases in the middle. From germline, CDR1 is SNHLY and CDR2 FYNNEI. The CDR3 is made up of 14 amino acids. General study points: Cumulative public TCR beta family frequency identified carriers of CMV plus the relevant HLA. HLA-C-restricted CMV-specific TCR beta clonotypes were dominant in the ex vivo response.

About this clonotype itself: The target antigen is unknown.

The V and J genes are TRBV2 and TRBJ1-6, with D unclear. This TCR derives from a human donor in good health (CMV status not recorded). Some clones in this sample may be carry-over from other donors' samples. The sequencing here drew on cultured CD8+ T cells from PBMCs, taken from culture after CMV antigen stimulation. The CDR3 DNA follows: TGTGCCAGCAGAGGTTTCCCCGCCAATTCACCCCTCCACTTT. Amino acids: CASRGFPANSPLHF.